This T cell receptor (beta chain) was identified in a study of OX40 agonist ivuxolimab in advanced cancers. Study-level background: Administration of intravenous ivuxolimab to patients occurred every 2 weeks at 0.01 to 10 mg/kg. The study enrolled dose-escalation patients with hepatocellular carcinoma, melanoma, renal cell or head and neck cancer. Study-wide results and limits: In general, CD8+ T cells held more expanded clones than CD4+ did, on average. Both CD4+ and CD8+ T cell populations in blood had undergone clonal expansion by week 6 at 0.1 to 3.0 mg/kg.

A word on this clone: Antigen: not known.

Some clones are missing from TCRdb's copy, which holds only in-frame ones; the method was immunoSEQ multiplex PCR. The profile covers tens of thousands of clones, with 81% appearing a single time and about 5% taken by the ten largest. The junction had 4 bases not matched to a gene; V was cut back by 2 bases and J by 2 bases. Germline V gene sequence: CDR1 SGHKS, CDR2 YYEKEE (reference sequence). CDR3 length: 14 amino acids. This TCR came from an adult with an advanced solid tumor such as melanoma, head and neck, liver or kidney cancer. The sample consisted of CD4+ or CD8+ T cells sorted from blood, taken in a trial of the OX40 agonist ivuxolimab. The rearrangement uses TRBV5-5 and TRBJ2-7; 7 nucleotides match TRBD1. CDR3 loop: CASSFGTAPYEQYF. The CDR3, as DNA: TGTGCCAGCAGCTTCGGGACAGCACCCTACGAGCAGTACTTC.